One and the same sample provided the 23 T cell receptor beta chains below, sequenced in a study of cytomegalovirus exposure and HLA in healthy donors (dated by TCRdb to the late 2010s). Library preparation employed the immunoSEQ multiplex PCR assay. A mixture of 60 forward primers for TCR Vbeta segments and 13 reverse primers for TCR Jbeta segments was used in the multiplex PCR. Not all clones reach the TCRdb copy of this immuneACCESS table, which keeps in-frame sequences only. Checked studies attribute under half of the gap to unresolved V genes and leave the rest unexplained. Recorded for this sample are approximately 120,000 clones; approximately 80% of them occurred a single time. The ten biggest clones cover roughly 13% of the sample. The sample taken for sequencing was PBMCs. These receptors were collected from a middle-aged woman in good health and CMV-seropositive.

In nucleotides, the CDR3 is TGCGCCAGCAGCTTGGGGACAGCTAGCTCTGGGGCCAACGTCCTGACTTTC. Protein: CASSLGTASSGANVLTF. This chain joins TRBV5-1 and TRBJ2-6; TRBD1 might be the D (6 bases). Germline V lookup: CDR1 SGHRS, CDR2 YFSETQ. The V end was cut by 0 bases, the J end by 0 bases, with 10 bases between. This CDR3 has 17 residues. Supplemented by reference TRBV5-1 and TRBJ2-6, the full variable domain reads KAGVTQTPRYLIKTRGQQVTLSCSPISGHRSVSWYQQTPGQGLQFLFEYFSETQRNKGNFPGRFSGRQFSNSRSEMNVSTLELGDSALYLCASSLGTASSGANVLTFGAGSRLTVL.

V usage is TRBV19 and J usage is TRBJ1-4; D is ambiguous. Germline V gene sequence: CDR1 LNHDA, CDR2 SQIVND (reference sequence). The CDR3 consists of 16 residues. V was clipped by 3 bases and J by 3 bases, with 14 bases between them. CDR3 sequence reads: CASSIVQTLSNEKLFF. DNA for the CDR3: TGTGCCAGTAGTATCGTACAGACCCTCTCTAATGAAAAACTGTTTTTT.

This sequence joins TRBV5-1 and TRBJ1-2; D perhaps matches TRBD1 (6 bases). This CDR3 spans 12 amino acids. V was cut by 2 bases and J by 8 bases, with 10 bases left in between. CDR1 and CDR2 (germline): SGHRS, YFSETQ. The CDR3 DNA reads TGCGCCAGCAGCTTACCGGGACAAGGCTACACCTTC. It is translated as CASSLPGQGYTF.

This rearrangement joins TRBV6-1 to TRBJ1-5, with D maybe TRBD1 (5 bases). The length of the CDR3 is 15 residues. Germline V lookup: CDR1 MNHNS, CDR2 SASEGT. V lost 7 bases, J lost 2 bases, and 15 bases lay in between. DNA of the CDR3: TGTGCCAGCATTCGGACGGGGGGTGGCAATCAGCCCCAGCATTTT. It encodes CASIRTGGGNQPQHF.

V and J are TRBV6-5 and TRBJ2-1; D not resolved. The CDR3 sequence is 15 residues long. Between the trimmed V and J ends, which lost 6 bases and 7 bases, there was a span of 19 bases. Germline V CDR1 and CDR2: MNHEY, SVGAGI. DNA for the CDR3: TGTGCCAGCAGACTCGCCCCCTCAGGCCATAATGAGCAGTTCTTC. The encoded protein is CASRLAPSGHNEQFF.

The table lists this clone with a count of one. V usage is TRBV10-1 and J usage is TRBJ2-2, with 7 bases lining up with TRBD1. CDR1 and CDR2 from the germline V gene are WNHNN and SYGVQD (reference sequence). The V segment lost 0 bases and the J segment 5 bases; nucleotides outside the gene matches: 3. This CDR3 contains 15 residues. CDR3 protein: CASSESRGRTGELFF. The DNA of the CDR3 is TGCGCCAGCAGTGAGTCGAGGGGGCGAACCGGGGAGCTGTTTTTT.

The rearrangement uses TRBV15 and TRBJ2-7; 8 bases are shared with TRBD2. The CDR3 has 13 amino acids. Per the germline V gene, CDR1 is LNHNV and CDR2 is YYDKDF (reference sequence). V shed 1 base and J 7 bases; nucleotides not matched to a gene: 3. In DNA, the CDR3 is TGTGCCACCAGCAGAGCGGGAGGGGGGGAGCAGTACTTC. Protein: CATSRAGGGEQYF.

The chain carries TRBV5-1 and TRBJ2-5, with no clear D. Germline V lookup: CDR1 SGHRS, CDR2 YFSETQ. The CDR3 contains 15 residues. V shed 0 bases and J shed 5 bases, with 14 bases lying between them. CDR3 coding DNA: TGCGCCAGCAGCTTGGGTAGAGGTGCGGCGGAGACCCAGTACTTC. Translation gives CASSLGRGAAETQYF.

This chain uses TRBV5-1 with TRBJ1-1; unclear D gene. Trimming cost V 3 bases and J 1 base, with 16 bases left between them. The CDR3 totals 16 residues. CDR1 is SGHRS, CDR2 YFSETQ, per germline. The CDR3 nucleotides are TGCGCCAGCAGCTCCACCCGGGATAAAGGGAACACTGAAGCTTTCTTT. Amino acid sequence: CASSSTRDKGNTEAFF.

This sequence joins TRBV6-5 and TRBJ1-5; 8 bases are a match to TRBD1. The V gene end was trimmed by 7 bases and the J gene end by 6 bases; junction bases not matched to a gene: 11. There are 15 residues in the CDR3. Germline CDR1 is MNHEY and CDR2 is SVGAGI. CDR3 DNA: TGTGCCAGCACTCGCGACAGGGGAGGTGGTCAGCCCCAGCATTTT. Translated, it gives CASTRDRGGGQPQHF.

This clone was seen only a few times. This chain connects TRBV6-6 to TRBJ1-4, with TRBD1 matching over 10 bases. The CDR3 totals 15 residues. Germline V gene sequence: CDR1 MNHNY, CDR2 SVGAGI (reference sequence). After removal of 1 base from V and 6 bases from J, the junction contained 2 bases not matched to a gene. The CDR3 loop reads CASSYWTGGDEKLFF. The CDR3 DNA sequence: TGTGCCAGCAGTTACTGGACAGGGGGAGATGAAAAACTGTTTTTT.

With regard to this clone: Compared with germline, one end of the junction differs, possibly owing to a read error. The chain links TRBV28 to TRBJ1-4, with D possibly matching TRBD1 (6 bases). CDR3 length: 14 amino acids. Germline assignment: CDR1 MDHEN and CDR2 SYDVKM. DNA for the CDR3: TGTGCCAGCAGACCCGGGGGGGCTAAGGAAAAACTGTTTTTT. As protein: CASRPGGAKEKLFF.

The chain is built from TRBV27 and TRBJ2-7, with D perhaps matching TRBD1 (7 bases). V was shortened by 3 bases and J by 5 bases, with 14 bases between the two germline ends. CDR1 and CDR2 (germline): MNHEY, SMNVEV (reference sequence). The CDR3 runs 14 residues. The DNA for the CDR3 is TGTGCCAGCAGTTTGGAGGGGGCGCGGGACGAGCAGTACTTC. Translation: CASSLEGARDEQYF.

The chain combines TRBV9 with TRBJ2-1, with TRBD2 identical over 10 bases. Germline V gene lookup returns CDR1 SGDLS and CDR2 YYNGEE. The CDR3 spans 16 residues. The V segment lost 0 bases and the J segment 4 bases; nucleotides outside the gene matches: 4. Here the CDR3 DNA reads TGTGCCAGCAGCGTAGCGGGGACTAGCGTATACAATGAGCAGTTCTTC. Protein product: CASSVAGTSVYNEQFF.

The chain has TRBV5-6 and TRBJ1-2; D may be TRBD1 (6 bases). The germline CDR1 and CDR2 sequences are SGHDT and YYEEEE. The CDR3 sequence is 15 residues long. Trimming removed 4 bases at V and 3 bases at J, with 16 bases between. The chain's CDR3 is CASSPQGSLDYGYTF. In DNA, the CDR3 is TGTGCCAGCAGCCCACAGGGTTCCTTAGACTATGGCTACACCTTC.

This chain links TRBV29-1 with TRBJ1-1; D gene unclear. Deletions cut 2 bases from V and 4 bases from J, with 11 bases between. This CDR3 has 13 residues. CDR1 SQVTM and CDR2 ANQGSEA come from the germline V gene. CDR3 nucleotide sequence: TGCAGCGTTGAATTCGGGGTGGCCACTGAAGCTTTCTTT. Residues: CSVEFGVATEAFF.

This chain links TRBV6-5 with TRBJ2-7, with 9 bases identical to TRBD1. V was pared by 0 bases and J by 7 bases, with 10 bases of the junction left unmatched. The CDR3 spans 16 residues. In germline, CDR1 is MNHEY, CDR2 SVGAGI. The chain's CDR3 is CASSYSVDRGIEEQYF. CDR3 bases: TGTGCCAGCAGTTACTCGGTCGACAGGGGGATAGAAGAGCAGTACTTC.

The chain recombines TRBV19 with TRBJ1-2, with 8 bases lining up with TRBD1. Trimming took 5 bases from V and 0 from J; bases not matched to a gene: 5. The V gene's germline CDR1 is LNHDA and CDR2 SQIVND (reference sequence). This CDR3 contains 15 residues. The CDR3 bases are TGTGCCAGTAGTGCCCCGGACAGGGCTAACTATGGCTACACCTTC. This encodes CASSAPDRANYGYTF.

There are a few counts of this clone. This chain joins TRBV27 and TRBJ2-3; no firm D call. CDR1 and CDR2 (germline): MNHEY, SMNVEV (reference sequence). CDR3 length: 18 amino acids. Between the trimmed V and J ends, which lost 1 base and 0 bases, there was a span of 17 bases. The CDR3 nucleotides read TGTGCCAGCAGTTTATATCCACCTACGCTCTCTAGCACAGATACGCAGTATTTT. Protein product: CASSLYPPTLSSTDTQYF.

The chain links TRBV28 to TRBJ2-7; 10 bases map to TRBD1. V shed 3 bases, J shed 3 bases, and the junction held 5 bases outside the gene matches. CDR3 length: 15 amino acids. Germline V gene sequence: CDR1 MDHEN, CDR2 SYDVKM. This chain's CDR3 is CASSLGQGSGYEQYF. The CDR3 DNA reads as TGTGCCAGCAGTTTGGGACAGGGGTCCGGCTACGAGCAGTACTTC. The full variable domain, its missing parts supplied by reference TRBV28 and TRBJ2-7, is DVKVTQSSRYLVKRTGEKVFLECVQDMDHENMFWYRQDPGLGLRLIYFSYDVKMKEKGDIPEGYSVSREKKERFSLILESASTNQTSMYLCASSLGQGSGYEQYFGPGTRLTVT.

V and J are TRBV27 and TRBJ2-1, with D possibly being TRBD2 (6 bases). CDR3 length: 15 residues. V lost 1 base and J lost 1, with 8 bases in between. CDR1 and CDR2 from the germline V gene are MNHEY and SMNVEV (reference sequence). The CDR3 DNA follows: TGTGCCAGCAGTTTATTGGCGGGATCCTACAATGAGCAGTTCTTC. Amino acid sequence: CASSLLAGSYNEQFF.

The chain combines TRBV28 with TRBJ2-2, with a tentative D call TRBD1 (6 bases). Deletions cut 3 bases from V and 5 bases from J, with 13 bases between. The CDR3 runs to 15 residues. The germline CDR1 and CDR2 sequences are MDHEN and SYDVKM. This CDR3 reads CASSFTGPGTGELFF. The CDR3 coding sequence is TGTGCCAGCAGTTTTACAGGGCCGGGGACCGGGGAGCTGTTTTTT.

This rearrangement joins TRBV4-1 to TRBJ2-2; D is perhaps TRBD2 (6 bases). The length of the CDR3 is 17 residues. Trimming stripped 4 bases from V and 2 bases from J, with 17 bases between. Germline-derived CDR1 and CDR2 are MGHRA and YSYEKL. The CDR3 DNA reads as TGCGCCAGCAGCCGAGACCTCCGGGACTCTAACACCGGGGAGCTGTTTTTT. This translates into CASSRDLRDSNTGELFF.